The 14 T cell receptor beta chains given below trace back to one sample, sequenced in a study of CD4 and CD8 cells across lung adenocarcinoma regions. TCRdb redid the calling of the PCR reads with MiXCR, one entry per CDR3 protein. The table includes under 6,000 distinct CDR3 sequences, less than 60% detected once. Sequencing was performed on CD8+ T cells from the margin of a lung tumor. These receptors were obtained from a male donor with lung adenocarcinoma. The CD4 and CD8 labels of this study may be unreliable.

Concerning this clonotype: This likely comes from a read error, as the CDR3 has no conserved phenylalanine or tryptophan at its end. This chain links TRBV27 with TRBJ2-1; possibly TRBD2 for D (6 bases). Between the trimmed V and J ends, which lost 6 bases and 1 base, there was a span of 19 bases. CDR1 MNHEY and CDR2 SMNVEV come from the germline V gene (reference sequence). CDR3 length: 17 amino acids. For the CDR3, the DNA is TGTGCCAGCAGCGTAGCGGTACGGGATGTTTCCTACAATGAGCAGTTCTAC. Translated: CASSVAVRDVSYNEQFY.

A word on this clonotype: At one boundary the junction diverges from the germline segment, which might be a read error. The chain uses TRBV27 and TRBJ2-3; tentatively, D is TRBD2 (6 bases). Germline V gives CDR1 MNHEY, CDR2 SMNVEV (reference sequence). CDR3 length: 15 residues. CDR3 region: CARSLRLVGGGEQFF. CDR3 nucleotides: TGTGCCAGGAGTCTAAGACTAGTGGGAGGAGGTGAGCAGTTCTTT.

The chain links TRBV30 to TRBJ1-5; D remains unclear. The CDR3 covers 15 residues. Trimming shortened V by 2 bases and J by 2 bases, and 13 bases separated the two germline ends. Germline-derived CDR1 and CDR2 are GTSNPN and SVGIG (reference sequence). The CDR3 sequence: CAWSSGLGGNQPQHF. The CDR3 DNA follows: TGTGCCTGGAGTTCGGGGTTGGGAGGCAATCAGCCCCAGCATTTT.

The chain is built from TRBV7-6 and TRBJ2-1, with a possible D match to TRBD1 (6 bases). CDR3 length equals 15 residues. Germline assignment: CDR1 SGHVS and CDR2 FNYEAQ. With 5 bases removed from V and 2 bases from J, the gap between germline ends came to 13 bases. CDR3 loop: CASSADRPPYNEQFF. CDR3 DNA: TGTGCCAGCAGCGCCGACAGGCCCCCCTACAATGAGCAGTTCTTC.

This clonotype showed up just a few times. The chain joins TRBV7-2 to TRBJ2-7; 8 bases map to TRBD1. Germline V gene data show CDR1 as SGHTA and CDR2 as FQGNSA. The trim removed 4 bases at V and 5 bases at J, leaving 4 bases unmatched. CDR3 length: 13 residues. The CDR3 here is CASSWKQGDEQYF. The CDR3 DNA sequence: TGTGCCAGCAGCTGGAAACAGGGGGACGAGCAGTACTTC.

V gene TRBV6-1 combines with J gene TRBJ2-1; tentative D call: TRBD1 (5 bases). Germline V CDR1 and CDR2: MNHNS, SASEGT. V dropped 0 bases and J dropped 8 bases, with 14 bases sitting between them. This CDR3 contains 15 residues. The CDR3 loop reads CASSEALGAGYEQFF. The CDR3 coding sequence is TGTGCCAGCAGTGAAGCGCTAGGGGCTGGATATGAGCAGTTCTTC.

This clonotype was recorded a few times. This chain joins TRBV27 and TRBJ2-4, with D maybe TRBD1 (5 bases). V gave up 4 bases and J gave up 0 bases, with 16 bases separating them. The length of the CDR3 is 17 residues. CDR1 and CDR2 from the germline V gene are MNHEY and SMNVEV (reference sequence). As DNA, the CDR3 is TGTGCCAGCAGTTCCGTGGGGCACACTCTAGCCAAAAACATTCAGTACTTC. Amino acid sequence: CASSSVGHTLAKNIQYF.

This clonotype was seen more than once but under ten times. This rearrangement joins TRBV6-1 to TRBJ1-4, with 9 positions matching TRBD1. This CDR3 has 17 residues. Germline loops: CDR1 MNHNS, CDR2 SASEGT. The V segment lost 7 bases and the J segment 1 base; nucleotides outside the gene matches: 10. As DNA, the CDR3 is TGTGCCAGCACCGCGACAGGGGGGGTCGGAACTAATGAAAAACTGTTTTTT. This translates into CASTATGGVGTNEKLFF.

This clonotype came up many times. The chain uses TRBV12-3 or TRBV12-4 and TRBJ2-5, with 8 bases fitting TRBD1. V gave up 4 bases and J gave up 4 bases; unmatched junction bases: 5. This CDR3 is 14 amino acids long. CDR3 nucleotides: TGTGCCAGCAGTTCGACAGGGGTGGTAGAGACCCAGTACTTC. It encodes CASSSTGVVETQYF.

A note on this clonotype: The conserved final phenylalanine or tryptophan is absent from the CDR3, which likely points to a read error. The DNA is left out, because the CDR3 cannot be placed on it with certainty; the CDR3 is given as TCRdb lists it. The chain employs TRBV7-1 and TRBJ2-1. TRBV7-1 carries the ORF label, with uncertain function. The CDR3 sequence runs 8 residues, both termini included. The CDR3 spells CAQQLIES.

The table lists this clonotype with a few counts. The chain is built from TRBV9 and TRBJ2-5; TRBD1 aligns across 7 bases. The DNA end favors TRBJ2-7, so the J call may be wrong. The CDR3 extends over 16 amino acids. CDR1 is SGDLS, CDR2 YYNGEE, per germline. CDR3 sequence (DNA): TGTGCCAGCAGTCCCCTAGGGACAGAGAACTCCTACGAGCAGTACTTC. Its protein product is CASSPLGTENSYEQYF.

This clonotype was recorded a few times. CDR3 protein: CASSKRVYEQYF. The CDR3 DNA reads as TGTGCCAGCAGTAAGCGGGTTTACGAGCAGTACTTC. The gene calls are TRBV6-1 and TRBJ2-5, with D maybe TRBD2 (6 bases). The J call is uncertain, as TRBJ2-7 better fits the DNA end. The germline gives CDR1 MNHNS, CDR2 SASEGT. The CDR3 has 12 amino acids.

This clonotype came up many times. This sequence joins TRBV11-2 and TRBJ2-1, with 7 bases that match TRBD2. CDR3 size: 17 residues. Germline CDR1 and CDR2: SGHAT and FQNNGV. The ends lost 5 bases at V and 3 bases at J; junction bases unmatched: 13. The CDR3, as DNA: TGTGCCAGCAGCCCCCCCCTGGCGGGAGCTAACTACAATGAGCAGTTCTTC. Translated: CASSPPLAGANYNEQFF.

This chain joins TRBV5-1 and TRBJ1-2; D is undetermined. The CDR3 spans 14 residues. V was clipped by 0 bases and J by 8 bases, with 14 bases between them. Germline values: CDR1 SGHRS, CDR2 YFSETQ. CDR3 amino acids: CASSLERREGGYTF. CDR3 DNA: TGCGCCAGCAGCTTGGAACGGCGGGAAGGAGGCTACACCTTC.